A single sample gave rise to the 24 T cell receptor beta chains below, sequenced in a study of blood T cell repertoires in COVID-19. Profiling relied on immunoSEQ multiplex PCR, and the TCRdb table lists in-frame clones only, not all of them. The sample consists of roughly 80,000 clones, more than 70% of them appearing once. The specimen was peripheral blood. These receptors were obtained from a woman in her sixties or seventies with acute or convalescent COVID-19.

J is TRBJ1-5 and V is TRBV21-1; the DNA was not used to check the table's D call, TRBD1. TRBV21-1 is an annotated pseudogene. The CDR3 is made up of 15 amino acids. The CDR3 spells CASGRTGCSNQPQHF. CDR3 sequence (DNA): TGTGCCAGTGGTAGGACAGGATGTAGCAATCAGCCCCAGCATTTT.

This chain joins TRBV6-1 and TRBJ1-1; tentatively, D is TRBD1 (6 bases). CDR1 is MNHNS, CDR2 SASEGT, per germline. V shed 4 bases and J shed 3 bases, with 18 bases lying between them. This CDR3 comprises 16 residues. Here the CDR3 DNA reads TGTGCCAGCAGTGCGTCCGCCGGGACACTAGACACTGAAGCTTTCTTT. Its protein product is CASSASAGTLDTEAFF.

V gene TRBV3-1 (or the pseudogene TRBV3-2) combines with J gene TRBJ1-1; a possible D gene is TRBD1 (5 bases). Trimming pared 3 bases from V and 8 bases from J, leaving 10 bases between. Germline V gives CDR1 LGHDT, CDR2 YNNKEL (reference sequence). This CDR3 is 12 amino acids long. Written as DNA, the CDR3 is TGTGCCAGCAGCCAGGGGCCTGGAGAAGCTTTCTTT. It is translated as CASSQGPGEAFF.

V is TRBV30 and J is TRBJ1-4; a weak D match, TRBD1 (6 bases). Germline CDR1 GTSNPN, CDR2 SVGIG (reference sequence). This CDR3 has 14 amino acids. V dropped 7 bases and J dropped 11 bases, with 23 bases sitting between them. CDR3 region: CAFSTGLRGGKLFF. In nucleotides, the CDR3 is TGTGCCTTCTCCACAGGCTTGCGTGGGGGCAAACTGTTTTTT.

The gene calls are TRBV27 and TRBJ1-6, with a tentative D call TRBD1 (5 bases). Germline loops: CDR1 MNHEY, CDR2 SMNVEV (reference sequence). The CDR3 is 14 residues long. With 8 bases removed from V and 5 bases from J, the gap between germline ends came to 13 bases. CDR3 protein: CASGRQTNNSPLHF. Written as DNA, the CDR3 is TGTGCCAGCGGTAGACAGACCAATAATTCACCCCTCCACTTT.

J is TRBJ1-1 and V is TRBV5-1; D is unresolved. V gave up 0 bases and J gave up 5 bases, with 11 bases separating them. The CDR3 length is 14 residues. CDR1 and CDR2 (germline): SGHRS, YFSETQ. The CDR3 DNA reads TGCGCCAGCAGCTTGGCCATGGGAGGGACTGAAGCTTTCTTT. It is translated as CASSLAMGGTEAFF.

The J gene is TRBJ1-1, the V gene TRBV5-6; perhaps TRBD1 as D (5 bases). This CDR3 region has 17 residues. Germline V lookup: CDR1 SGHDT, CDR2 YYEEEE. Trimming left V 4 bases short and J 1 base short, with 20 bases between. The CDR3 nucleotides are TGTGCCAGCAGCCCCCCGGGAGGGGTGGGGTCGAACACTGAAGCTTTCTTT. Protein sequence: CASSPPGGVGSNTEAFF. Drawing the rest from reference TRBV5-6 and TRBJ1-1, the complete variable domain is DAGVTQSPTHLIKTRGQQVTLRCSPKSGHDTVSWYQQALGQGPQFIFQYYEEEERQRGNFPDRFSGHQFPNYSSELNVNALLLGDSALYLCASSPPGGVGSNTEAFFGQGTRLTVV.

The chain uses TRBV7-2 and TRBJ1-2; a weak D match, TRBD1 (6 bases). The CDR3 runs 14 residues. Trimming pared 2 bases from V and 1 base from J, leaving 8 bases between. Germline CDR1 and CDR2: SGHTA and FQGNSA. The CDR3 loop reads CASSLRTDNYGYTF. CDR3 DNA sequence: TGTGCCAGCAGCTTAAGGACAGATAACTATGGCTACACCTTC.

This clone was recorded only once. A read error may account for a junction end that differs from germline. The chain has TRBV29-1 and TRBJ1-1, with 7 positions matching TRBD1. The CDR3 covers 12 residues. Germline V lookup: CDR1 SQVTM, CDR2 ANQGSEA. The CDR3 loop is CSVQDRATEAFF. The CDR3 coding sequence is TGCAGCGTTCAAGACAGGGCGACTGAAGCTTTCTTT.

The chain recombines TRBV11-2 with TRBJ1-1, with D possibly TRBD1 on 6 matching bases. Trimming removed 2 bases at V and 2 bases at J, with 9 bases between. The CDR3 is 14 residues long. Per germline, CDR1 SGHAT and CDR2 FQNNGV. CDR3 nucleotides: TGTGCCAGCAGCTTAACAGGGCGAAACACTGAAGCTTTCTTT. Protein sequence: CASSLTGRNTEAFF.

The DNA of the CDR3 is TGTGCCAGCACCAACAGGGGTTCGGAGACCCAGTACTTC. Amino acids: CASTNRGSETQYF. The V and J genes are TRBV6-5 and TRBJ2-5; 7 bases are a match to TRBD1. The J segment lost 5 bases and the V segment lost 7 bases, leaving 7 bases of the junction unmatched. Per the germline V gene, CDR1 is MNHEY and CDR2 is SVGAGI. This CDR3 is 13 amino acids long.

The count of this clone is one. The chain links TRBV29-1 to TRBJ1-3; D unclear. Germline-derived CDR1 and CDR2 are SQVTM and ANQGSEA. V shed 4 bases and J shed 2 bases, with 9 bases lying between them. CDR3 length: 13 amino acids. The CDR3 reads CSVVRLAGNTIYF. The CDR3 coding sequence is TGCAGCGTTGTACGACTTGCTGGAAACACCATATATTTT.

The chain couples TRBV5-6 to TRBJ2-3; TRBD1 is a possible D gene (6 bases). Germline CDR1 SGHDT, CDR2 YYEEEE. The CDR3 loop spans 15 amino acids. Trimming cost V 9 bases and J 5 bases, with 22 bases left between them. The CDR3, as DNA: TGTGCCACCTATCGCTTAGGGGGTCCCGAAGATACGCAGTATTTT. This translates into CATYRLGGPEDTQYF.

The chain uses TRBV19 and TRBJ1-6; D unresolved. V lost 3 bases and J lost 5, with 17 bases in between. Looked up from germline, CDR1 is LNHDA and CDR2 is SQIVND (reference sequence). This CDR3 is 17 amino acids long. The CDR3 protein is CASSMERGVTNNSPLHF. The CDR3 DNA reads TGTGCCAGTAGTATGGAAAGAGGAGTTACCAATAATTCACCCCTCCACTTT. Full variable domain (rest looked up from reference TRBV19 and TRBJ1-6): DGGITQSPKYLFRKEGQNVTLSCEQNLNHDAMYWYRQDPGQGLRLIYYSQIVNDFQKGDIAEGYSVSREKKESFPLTVTSAQKNPTAFYLCASSMERGVTNNSPLHFGNGTRLTVT.

This clone was seen once. The V call is TRBV5-1, the J call TRBJ2-3, with 13 positions matching TRBD2. The junction had 9 bases not matched to a gene; V was cut back by 4 bases and J by 4 bases. CDR3 length equals 17 residues. Per the germline V gene, CDR1 is SGHRS and CDR2 is YFSETQ. CDR3 loop: CASSAGLAGVAADTQYF. CDR3 DNA: TGCGCCAGCAGCGCCGGACTAGCGGGAGTCGCGGCAGATACGCAGTATTTT.

This chain links TRBV2 with TRBJ1-5; D unclear. Germline values: CDR1 SNHLY, CDR2 FYNNEI. The CDR3 sequence is 15 residues long. The V end was cut by 1 base, the J end by 1 base, with 8 bases between. As DNA, the CDR3 is TGTGCCAGCAGTGAAGTCGGCAGGAGCAATCAGCCCCAGCATTTT. This gives the protein CASSEVGRSNQPQHF. Full variable domain (missing parts from reference TRBV2 and TRBJ1-5): EPEVTQTPSHQVTQMGQEVILRCVPISNHLYFYWYRQILGQKVEFLVSFYNNEISEKSEIFDDQFSVERPDGSNFTLKIRSTKLEDSAMYFCASSEVGRSNQPQHFGDGTRLSIL.

This clone showed up just a few times. V is TRBV19 and J is TRBJ2-2, with D uncertain. There are 14 residues in the CDR3. Germline V lookup: CDR1 LNHDA, CDR2 SQIVND (reference sequence). The ends were cut back, 5 bases at V and 1 base at J, with 8 bases in the middle. The chain's CDR3 is CASSGPGNTGELFF. DNA of the CDR3: TGTGCCAGTAGTGGCCCAGGGAACACCGGGGAGCTGTTTTTT.

The chain recombines TRBV9 with TRBJ2-5; 8 nucleotides match TRBD1. The CDR3 totals 14 residues. After removal of 4 bases from V and 5 bases from J, the junction contained 7 bases not matched to a gene. The V gene's germline CDR1 is SGDLS and CDR2 YYNGEE. The CDR3 sequence: CASSSRTGTETQYF. Here the CDR3 DNA reads TGTGCCAGCAGCTCCAGGACAGGGACTGAGACCCAGTACTTC.

The J gene is TRBJ2-1, the V gene TRBV29-1; the D gene is possibly TRBD1 (7 bases). Trimming removed 4 bases at V and 2 bases at J, with 12 bases between. Germline V lookup: CDR1 SQVTM, CDR2 ANQGSEA. This CDR3 contains 14 residues. CDR3 protein: CSVARDRAYNEQFF. The CDR3 DNA reads TGCAGCGTTGCGCGGGACAGAGCCTACAATGAGCAGTTCTTC.

The chain uses TRBV5-1 and TRBJ1-2; D perhaps matches TRBD1 (6 bases). Trimming cost V 5 bases and J 6 bases, with 14 bases left between them. Germline values: CDR1 SGHRS, CDR2 YFSETQ. The CDR3 contains 13 residues. CDR3 nucleotide sequence: TGCGCCAGCAGGGGCGGCCAGGGGAATGGCTACACCTTC. Translation: CASRGGQGNGYTF.

The rearrangement links TRBV5-1 to TRBJ1-2, with TRBD1 matching over 9 bases. After removal of 3 bases from V and 7 bases from J, the junction contained 7 bases not matched to a gene. The germline gives CDR1 SGHRS, CDR2 YFSETQ. The CDR3 runs 14 residues. CDR3 DNA sequence: TGCGCCAGCAGCTACTTACAGGGGGCCGGTGGCTACACCTTC. This codes for CASSYLQGAGGYTF.

The table lists this clone with a few counts. V usage is TRBV3-1 (or the pseudogene TRBV3-2) and J usage is TRBJ1-2, with 7 nucleotides matching TRBD1. This CDR3 contains 16 residues. J gave up 2 bases and V 0 bases, and 6 bases lay outside the gene matches. Germline V gene sequence: CDR1 LGHDT, CDR2 YNNKEL (reference sequence). DNA of the CDR3: TGTGCCAGCAGCCAAGACTACAGGGGTCTAAACTATGGCTACACCTTC. It translates to CASSQDYRGLNYGYTF.

The V gene is TRBV4-3, the J gene TRBJ1-5; 8 positions agree with TRBD1. Germline trimming cut 4 bases from V and 0 bases from J; bases unmatched to any gene: 5. Per germline, CDR1 LGHNA and CDR2 YSLEER. The CDR3 contains 16 residues. The CDR3 DNA sequence: TGCGCCAGCAGCCCGAAGACAGGGGATAGCAATCAGCCCCAGCATTTT. It translates to CASSPKTGDSNQPQHF.

This clone was seen only once. The gene calls are TRBV14 and TRBJ2-7, with D uncertain. V was clipped by 2 bases and J by 6 bases, with 11 bases between them. The germline gives CDR1 SGHDN, CDR2 FVKESK. The CDR3 consists of 13 residues. This CDR3 is CASSQFLSLEQYF. CDR3 nucleotides: TGTGCCAGCAGCCAATTCCTCTCCCTCGAGCAGTACTTC.